Included here is one TCR beta chain sequence, with context. This sample was taken from a study of blood T cell repertoires in COVID-19. Whole-study context: The origin of the acute and convalescent COVID-19 samples was the United States, Italy and Spain. The cDNA or gDNA used as material had been derived from T cells, B-cell-depleted T cells, or PBMCs.

The V gene end was trimmed by 1 base and the J gene end by 4 bases; junction bases not matched to a gene: 4. The CDR3 covers 15 residues. The germline CDR1 and CDR2 sequences are SGHVS and FQNEAQ. Under the authors' procedure: Using reference gene primer amplification, nucleated cell counts were estimated. The data were produced by immunoSEQ multiplex PCR, yet TCRdb's version contains in-frame clones alone and is incomplete. The V and J calls and clone size were taken over from that table, and D and trimming were inferred from the DNA. This sample carries around 58,000 clones, 70% to 90% of them seen once, and the ten largest clones take around 18%.

The source material was peripheral blood. J is TRBJ1-5 and V is TRBV7-8, with 7 bases that match TRBD1. The sequence came from a human donor in a cohort sampled during active COVID-19. The CDR3 loop is CASSLGQGENQPQHF. The CDR3 DNA reads TGTGCCAGCAGCTTAGGACAGGGCGAAAATCAGCCCCAGCATTTT.